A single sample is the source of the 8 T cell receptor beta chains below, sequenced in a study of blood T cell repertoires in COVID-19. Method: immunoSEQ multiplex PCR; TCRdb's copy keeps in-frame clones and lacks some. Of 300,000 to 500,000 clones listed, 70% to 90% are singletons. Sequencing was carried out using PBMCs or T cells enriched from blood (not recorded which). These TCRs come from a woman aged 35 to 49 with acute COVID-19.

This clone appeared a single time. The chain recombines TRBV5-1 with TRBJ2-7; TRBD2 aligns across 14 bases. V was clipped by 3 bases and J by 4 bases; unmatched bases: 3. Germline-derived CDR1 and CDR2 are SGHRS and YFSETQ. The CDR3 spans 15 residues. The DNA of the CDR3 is TGCGCCAGCAGCTCCGGACTAGCGGGGGGTTACGAGCAGTACTTC. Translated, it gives CASSSGLAGGYEQYF.

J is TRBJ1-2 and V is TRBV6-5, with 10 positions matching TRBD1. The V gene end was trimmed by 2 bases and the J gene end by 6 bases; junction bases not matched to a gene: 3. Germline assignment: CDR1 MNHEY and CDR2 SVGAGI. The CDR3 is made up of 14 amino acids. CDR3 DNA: TGTGCCAGCAGTTACACGGGACAGGGGAATGGCTACACCTTC. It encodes CASSYTGQGNGYTF.

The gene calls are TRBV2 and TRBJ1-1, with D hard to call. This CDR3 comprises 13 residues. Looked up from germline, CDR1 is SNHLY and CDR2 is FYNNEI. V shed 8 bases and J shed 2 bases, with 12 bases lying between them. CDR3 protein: CASGSGVNTEAFF. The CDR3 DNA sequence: TGTGCCAGCGGGAGCGGGGTAAACACTGAAGCTTTCTTT.

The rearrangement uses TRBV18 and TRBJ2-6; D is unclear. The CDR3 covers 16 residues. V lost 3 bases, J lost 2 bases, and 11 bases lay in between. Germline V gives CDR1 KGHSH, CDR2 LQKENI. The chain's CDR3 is CASSPNGPAGANVLTF. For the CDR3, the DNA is TGTGCCAGCTCACCCAATGGGCCAGCTGGGGCCAACGTCCTGACTTTC.

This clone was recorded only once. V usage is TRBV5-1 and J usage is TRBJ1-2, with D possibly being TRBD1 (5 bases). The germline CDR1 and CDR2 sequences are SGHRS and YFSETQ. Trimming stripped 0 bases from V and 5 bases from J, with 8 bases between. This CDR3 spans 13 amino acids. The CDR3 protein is CASSLDGGYGYTF. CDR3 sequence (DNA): TGCGCCAGCAGCTTGGACGGGGGGTATGGCTACACCTTC.

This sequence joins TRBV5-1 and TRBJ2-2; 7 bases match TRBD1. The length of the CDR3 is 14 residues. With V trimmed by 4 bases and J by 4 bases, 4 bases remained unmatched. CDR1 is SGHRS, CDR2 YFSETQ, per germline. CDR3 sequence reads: CASSRTGITGELFF. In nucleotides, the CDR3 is TGCGCCAGCAGCCGGACAGGCATCACCGGGGAGCTGTTTTTT.

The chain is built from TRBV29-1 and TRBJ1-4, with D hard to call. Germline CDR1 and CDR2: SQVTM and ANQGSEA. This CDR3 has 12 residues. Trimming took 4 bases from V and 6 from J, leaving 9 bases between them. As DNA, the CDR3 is TGCAGCGTTGGTTCCCCGGATGAAAAACTGTTTTTT. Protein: CSVGSPDEKLFF.

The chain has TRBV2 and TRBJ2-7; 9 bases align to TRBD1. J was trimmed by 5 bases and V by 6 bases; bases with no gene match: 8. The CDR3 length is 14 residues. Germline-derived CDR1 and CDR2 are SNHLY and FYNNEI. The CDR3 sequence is CASRVDRGSHEQYF. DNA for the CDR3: TGTGCCAGCAGGGTCGACAGGGGGTCCCACGAGCAGTACTTC. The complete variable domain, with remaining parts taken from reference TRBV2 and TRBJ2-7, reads EPEVTQTPSHQVTQMGQEVILRCVPISNHLYFYWYRQILGQKVEFLVSFYNNEISEKSEIFDDQFSVERPDGSNFTLKIRSTKLEDSAMYFCASRVDRGSHEQYFGPGTRLTVT.